The clone carrying this T cell receptor (beta chain) appeared many times. The data are from a study of T cells after yellow fever vaccination. TCRdb re-called the 5' RACE reads with MiXCR, one entry per CDR3 protein. This repertoire shows a few hundred thousand distinct CDR3 sequences, over 3% found once; its top ten account for roughly a fifth. Per the germline V gene, CDR1 is SGHRS and CDR2 is YFSETQ. V shed 3 bases, J shed 0 bases, and the junction held 5 bases outside the gene matches. There are 16 residues in the CDR3. The sequence was obtained from a man aged 18 to 35 who received the YFV17D yellow fever vaccine. Sequences were derived from PBMCs, sampled 15 days after the yellow fever booster vaccination. V gene TRBV5-1 combines with J gene TRBJ1-4, with 7 positions matching TRBD1. CDR3 bases: TGCGCCAGCAGCTCGTCAGGGGGAACAACTAATGAAAAACTGTTTTTT. Amino acid sequence: CASSSSGGTTNEKLFF.